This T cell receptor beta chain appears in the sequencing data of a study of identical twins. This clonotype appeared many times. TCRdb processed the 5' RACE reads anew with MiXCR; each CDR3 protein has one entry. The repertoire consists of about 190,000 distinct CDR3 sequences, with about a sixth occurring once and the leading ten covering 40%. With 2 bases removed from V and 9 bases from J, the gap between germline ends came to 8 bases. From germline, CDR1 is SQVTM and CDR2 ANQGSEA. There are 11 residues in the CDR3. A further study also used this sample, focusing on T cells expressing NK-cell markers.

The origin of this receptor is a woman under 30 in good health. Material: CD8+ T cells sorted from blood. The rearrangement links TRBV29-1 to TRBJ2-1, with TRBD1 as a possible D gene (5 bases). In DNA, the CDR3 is TGCAGCGTTGAAAGGGGCCCTGAGCAGTTCTTC. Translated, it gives CSVERGPEQFF.